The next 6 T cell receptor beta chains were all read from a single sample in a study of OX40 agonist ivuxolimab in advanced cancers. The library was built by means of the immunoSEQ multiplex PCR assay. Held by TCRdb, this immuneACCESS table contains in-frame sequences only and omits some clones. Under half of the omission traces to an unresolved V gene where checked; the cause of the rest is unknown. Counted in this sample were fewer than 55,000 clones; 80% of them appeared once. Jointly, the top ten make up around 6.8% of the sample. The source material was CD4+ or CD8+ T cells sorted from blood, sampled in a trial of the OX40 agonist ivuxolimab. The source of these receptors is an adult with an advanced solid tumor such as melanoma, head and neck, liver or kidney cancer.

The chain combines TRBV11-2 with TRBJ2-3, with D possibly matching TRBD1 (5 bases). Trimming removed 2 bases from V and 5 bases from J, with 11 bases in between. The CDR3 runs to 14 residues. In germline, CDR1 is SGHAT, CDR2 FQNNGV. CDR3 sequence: CASSLWVQGDTQYF. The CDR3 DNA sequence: TGTGCCAGCAGCTTATGGGTTCAGGGAGATACGCAGTATTTT.

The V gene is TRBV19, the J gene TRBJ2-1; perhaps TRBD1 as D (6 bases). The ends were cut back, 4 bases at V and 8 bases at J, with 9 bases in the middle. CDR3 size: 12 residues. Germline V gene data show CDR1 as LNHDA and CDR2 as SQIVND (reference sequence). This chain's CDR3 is CASSSQGHEQFF. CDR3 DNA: TGTGCCAGTAGTAGCCAGGGGCATGAGCAGTTCTTC.

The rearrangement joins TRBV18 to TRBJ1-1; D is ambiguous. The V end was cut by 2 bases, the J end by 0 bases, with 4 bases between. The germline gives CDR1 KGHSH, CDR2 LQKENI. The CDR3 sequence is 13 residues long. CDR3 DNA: TGTGCCAGCTCACCAGAATTGAACACTGAAGCTTTCTTT. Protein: CASSPELNTEAFF.

CDR3 amino acids: CASSYGLAGLSYEQYF. CDR3 coding DNA: TGTGCCAGCAGCTACGGACTAGCGGGACTCTCCTACGAGCAGTACTTC. The rearrangement joins TRBV7-8 to TRBJ2-7; the match to TRBD2 covers 12 bases. The germline V gene has CDR1 SGHVS and CDR2 FQNEAQ. V dropped 4 bases and J dropped 0; count of bases not matched to a gene: 4. The CDR3 consists of 16 residues.

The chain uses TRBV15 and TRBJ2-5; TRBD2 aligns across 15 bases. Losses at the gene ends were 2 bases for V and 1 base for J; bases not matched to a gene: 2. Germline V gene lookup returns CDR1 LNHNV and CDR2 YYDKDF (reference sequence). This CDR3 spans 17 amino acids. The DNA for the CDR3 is TGTGCCACCAGCAGACCGGGACTAGCGGGAGGCCAAGAGACCCAGTACTTC. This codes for CATSRPGLAGGQETQYF.

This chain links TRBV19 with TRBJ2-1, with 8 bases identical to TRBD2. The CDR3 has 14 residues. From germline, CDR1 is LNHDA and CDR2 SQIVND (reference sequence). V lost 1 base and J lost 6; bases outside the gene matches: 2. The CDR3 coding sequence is TGTGCCAGTAGTATAGCGGGAGGGACCAATGAGCAGTTCTTC. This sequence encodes CASSIAGGTNEQFF. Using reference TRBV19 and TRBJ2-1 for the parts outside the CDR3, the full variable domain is DGGITQSPKYLFRKEGQNVTLSCEQNLNHDAMYWYRQDPGQGLRLIYYSQIVNDFQKGDIAEGYSVSREKKESFPLTVTSAQKNPTAFYLCASSIAGGTNEQFFGPGTRLTVL.